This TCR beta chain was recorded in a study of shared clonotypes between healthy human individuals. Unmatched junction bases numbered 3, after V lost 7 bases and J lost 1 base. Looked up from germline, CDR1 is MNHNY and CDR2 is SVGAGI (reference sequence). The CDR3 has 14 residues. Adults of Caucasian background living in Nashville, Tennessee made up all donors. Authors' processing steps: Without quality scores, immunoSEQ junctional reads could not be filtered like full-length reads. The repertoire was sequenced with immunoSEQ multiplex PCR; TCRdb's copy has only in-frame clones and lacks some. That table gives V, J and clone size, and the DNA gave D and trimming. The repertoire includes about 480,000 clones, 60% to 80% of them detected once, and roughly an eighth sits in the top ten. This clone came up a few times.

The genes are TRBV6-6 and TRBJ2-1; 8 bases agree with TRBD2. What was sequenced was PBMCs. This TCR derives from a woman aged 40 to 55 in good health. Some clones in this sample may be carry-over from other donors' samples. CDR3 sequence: CASNSGSSYNEQFF. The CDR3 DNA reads TGTGCCAGCAACAGCGGGAGTTCCTACAATGAGCAGTTCTTC.